The TCR beta chain under discussion was sequenced for a study of beta chain features in type 1 diabetes (dated by TCRdb to the late 2010s). Regarding the complete study: Mean age, gender distribution, total cell number and subset yield were not different between patients and healthy donors. Across all samples, 107,917,701 sorted cells were examined, and cell number per subset correlated strongly with RNA yield. Regulatory and stem cell-like memory subsets were obtained from only 8 patients and roughly 8 healthy donors, while naive and central memory subsets were obtained from all 30 or so donors. The study compared the TCRB repertoires of sorted circulating CD4+ T cell subsets in recently diagnosed type 1 diabetes patients with those in matched healthy donors.

A single peripheral blood draw of around 0.11 L on average was collected from each donor into heparinised tubes. Using a panel that included CD45RO, CCR7, CD25, CD127, CD95 and CD27, naive, central memory, regulatory and stem cell-like memory CD4+ T cells were sorted on a BD FACSAria II. Purity was above 95% for every sorted population. PBMCs were isolated right away by Lymphoprep density gradient centrifugation and were stained directly, without culture. To minimize batch effects, samples were stained and sorted in pairs, one healthy donor with one patient per experiment. The High Capacity cDNA Reverse Transcription Kit was used to reverse transcribe all of the isolated RNA, meaning that expressed TCRB transcripts were what got sequenced. Naive, central memory and regulatory T cell samples underwent deep immunoSEQ sequencing, averaging about 3.57 million total reads per sample. Sorted cells were lysed in RLT buffer, and RNA was extracted using DNase-treated RNeasy Micro or Mini kits according to cell number. Each cell subset was processed separately to prevent cross-contamination, with patient and healthy donor samples processed together. The immunoSEQ multiplex PCR was used to amplify TCRB sequences from cDNA, generating 87-bp fragments that spanned the CDR3 region. Amplicons were sequenced on the Illumina HiSeq platform. The original pipeline was this. Synthetic template baselines were used to correct PCR bias computationally, reads within Hamming distance 2 were collapsed, and singletons that could not be merged were discarded. Reads were aligned to IMGT to assign V, D and J genes, CDR3 length, and insertions or deletions at six rearrangement sites. Clonotype counts were normalized to sorted cell number within each subset before computing true diversity and Gini coefficients with the tcR R package. The overlap coefficient, calculated on TCRB nucleotide sequences, was used to quantify repertoire sharing. Out-of-frame TCRB sequences from naive cells were analyzed as a proxy for the pre-selection repertoire. The source is immuneACCESS, and TCRdb retained only in-frame sequences with V and J called. Part of the clones is not carried over; for the studies checked, unresolved V genes explain less than half of this, and the remainder is unexplained. V, J and clone size reflect that table, while D and trimming were determined from the DNA. Present in this sample are 160,000 or so clones, about 63% of which were seen just once. The biggest ten clones account for roughly 0.095% of the sample.

For this clone: This clone's antigen is unknown. Qualities for individual bases were not recorded, and no much larger clone is one base off.

Findings and caveats that apply to the study as a whole: Patients with type 1 diabetes made fewer insertions and deleted more nucleotides at VDJ recombination sites, implying thymic rearrangement abnormalities. Only small numbers of individuals were included in the HLA sub-analyses, which left unresolved whether HLA type had any influence on TCRB rearrangement. Type 1 diabetes patients showed a moderate but significant shortening of TCRB CDR3 length in all four CD4+ subsets. PCR may preferentially amplify shorter templates, but because patient and control samples were amplified and corrected together, any resulting skew would affect both groups equally. Naive, central memory and regulatory TCRB repertoires appeared more similar among patients than among healthy donors. Because cDNA rather than genomic DNA was sequenced, highly expressing activated cells could have been over-represented, although no difference in activation and CD3 levels was found between groups.

For CDR1 and CDR2, the germline V gene lists SGHAT and FQNNGV. V is shortened by 3 bases, J by 2 bases, and the region joining them spans 8 bases. The CDR3 goes from the cysteine to the phenylalanine over 14 residues. The sequence is cut down to CDR3 DNA, 42 bases in frame from base 1. The receptor was isolated from a man younger than 40 with type 1 diabetes. Recombination connected TRBV11-2 to TRBJ2-4; TRBD1 could be the D gene, as 6 bases match. The sequencing input was naive CD4+ T cells from blood. What the cell subset or site label conveys for this sample: true naive CD4+ T cells. The CDR3 here reads CASSLTGPKNIQYF. The nucleotide sequence is TGTGCCAGCAGCTTGACAGGACCCAAAAACATTCAGTACTTC.